This TCR beta chain was recovered during a study of cytomegalovirus exposure and HLA in healthy donors (dated by TCRdb to the late 2010s). As for the study more broadly: According to an earlier analysis of around 600 of the donors, about 190 million T cells yielded 95 million to 140 million unique TCR beta sequences and 250 to 350 Gb of sequence data. An early release covering roughly 600 HLA-typed donors comprised 250 to 350 gigabases of sequencing data and roughly 85 million unique TCR sequences. The genetic ancestry cluster associated with self-reported Caucasian donors included about four fifths of the approximately 400 genotyped donors. The study was designed to test whether signatures of past pathogen exposure could be identified by cataloging public T cell receptors. The T cell repertoires of 670 or so subjects were profiled by immunosequencing and related to cytomegalovirus serostatus. In addition to the first cohort of roughly 670 subjects, a separate validation cohort of 120 different subjects was used. To predict cytomegalovirus infection status, the study brought together high-throughput TCR immunosequencing, statistical association of individual TCRs with disease status, and machine learning. To study patterns of TCR occurrence, a later analysis re-analyzed previously published TCR beta repertoires from 666 donors and added high-resolution HLA genotyping. In the later analysis, no new phenotypic data were used to find candidate immune exposures; instead, reliance was placed on TCR beta sequences and their occurrence across donors. An earlier analysis of fewer than 700 of the donors applied high-throughput TCR beta sequencing to assess whether each TCR beta V gene segment acted as functional or pseudogenic. Alongside the repertoire data, information on donor age, sex, ethnicity and CMV serostatus was compiled. A later genetic analysis took genome-wide SNP genotypes for about three fifths of the 666 donors and used that subset as a discovery cohort. All discovery cohort repertoires had been generated using a single sequencing platform. HLA typing included class I and class II loci at four-digit resolution. Typing coverage differed by locus: A, B, C, DRB1 and DQB1 were typed in roughly 620-630 donors, DQA1 in 522, DPA1 in 600 to 610, and DPB1 in 472. About 5 DR-DQ haplotypes were handled as single units for association and clustering, since linkage in the cohort was strong. On average, roughly 200,000 unique TCR beta nucleotide sequences were sequenced per donor among 398 genotyped donors of the cohort, with 15% to 20% of those sequences being non-productive. Broader findings and caveats from the paper: In vitro tests confirmed that a few of the cytomegalovirus-associated TCR beta chains recognize cytomegalovirus antigens. Immune exposure information for the cohort was limited to CMV serostatus. An association between a missense DCLRE1C variant and V-gene and J-gene trimming of TCR beta chains was found in a later genetic analysis and replicated in an independent cohort. When HLA alleles, especially DR and DQ, strongly co-occurred, attributing TCR associations to individual alleles was difficult. A later analysis reported that several top co-occurrence clusters appeared linked to parvovirus B19, influenza, CMV and Epstein-Barr virus. The earlier analysis of a few hundred of the donors excluded over 15 rarely observed V segments, including chromosome 9 orphons, because counts were too low. A total of fewer than 200 TCR beta chains were listed by the study as associated with cytomegalovirus. In an earlier analysis of approximately 590 of the donors, most TCR beta V segments appeared in productive rearrangements about 87% or about 30% of the time, broadly matching IMGT annotations. A cluster of highly shared sequence variants was judged likely to represent a technical artifact of the sequencing pipeline. Presence/absence analyses assumed roughly uniform sequencing depth across donors, an assumption that may not hold. A later analysis found that HLA-associated TCR beta chains were more clonally expanded and had lower generation probabilities than equally common non-associated chains. Cytomegalovirus status was reported to be diagnosed by the classifier with high specificity and sensitivity in both the original and validation cohorts. A later analysis found that most CMV-associated TCR beta chains appeared HLA-restricted, with HLA associations seemingly driven largely by CMV exposure. The authors suggested that the approach could potentially be generalized to other disease states and immunological phenotypes. Because HLA typing was unavailable for some donors at each locus, only the typed subset was used in association tests. Across donors, most TCR sequences were observed very rarely, whereas some public TCRs were present in many individuals. The cohort was sequenced for TCR beta chains only, and without alpha or paired-chain data the features that could be detected were limited. Linkage disequilibrium might explain the correlated functional status among segregating V segments, but an unknown experimental factor could not be excluded. A further reported finding was that TCR beta sequences accurately predicted the HLA-A and HLA-B alleles for most subjects in the first cohort. A later analysis found that TCR association rates varied across HLA loci, with DRB1 alleles showing the most associated TCRs and HLA-C alleles the fewest. In a later genetic analysis, fewer N-insertions in productive TCRs were reported among donors in an Asian-associated ancestry cluster than the approximately 670-donor mean. Specific HLA alleles were associated with roughly 16,000 TCR beta sequences at a false discovery rate of 0.05 in a later analysis. Because the 87-base-pair reads could not distinguish some IMGT-functional V segments, including TRBV6-2 and TRBV6-3, those segments were excluded.

The library was built by means of the immunoSEQ multiplex PCR assay. For the multiplex PCR, a mixture combining 60 forward primers for TCR Vbeta segments and 13 reverse primers for TCR Jbeta segments was used. The CDR3 region of rearranged TCR beta genes was amplified from genomic DNA with a multiplex PCR assay. Amplified TCR beta libraries were sequenced as 87-base-pair reads on the Illumina HiSeq System. Under the source paper's analysis protocol: A later analysis counted approximately 84 million unique TCR beta chains across the 550 to 750 repertoires, and around 12 million of these chains were shared by at least two donors. Raw reads were error-corrected and collapsed into unique sequences by a nearest-neighbor algorithm in which closely related sequences were merged to remove PCR and sequencing errors. CDR3 sequences were aligned to IMGT reference sequences to assign V, D and J gene segments. For a sequence to be retained, a match of at least six nucleotides to both a V gene segment and a J gene segment was required. Rearrangements were called productive when the CDR3 lacked stop codons and stayed in frame with V and J; all others were non-productive. Following IMGT convention, CDR3 was defined as the stretch from the second conserved V-encoded cysteine up to the conserved J-encoded phenylalanine. In an earlier analysis of more than 550 of the donors, sequences lacking an unambiguous match to a single V gene segment were excluded. In an earlier analysis of around 590 of the donors, a V segment was called functional when productive rearrangements were above 56.7%, and segregating when the standard deviation between donors exceeded 5%. A statistical classification framework was built to diagnose cytomegalovirus status from the catalog of TCR beta chain sequences. In a later analysis, TCR nucleotide sequences were compared against IMGT/GENE-DB human TR gene sequences so that V and J genes could be assigned. Using the TCRdist pipeline, a later analysis assigned CDR3 sequences along with most-parsimonious VDJ recombination scenarios. In a later analysis, each TCR beta chain was defined by its CDR3 amino acid sequence together with its V-gene family, and reads without a unique V-gene family were excluded. As a way to deal with suspected cross-contamination and a sequencing artifact, a later analysis dropped 640 or so nucleotide sequences that were highly shared and had low generation probability. In a later analysis, a clonal expansion index was calculated for each public chain from normalized within-repertoire ranks of inferred template counts. A later analysis computed generation probabilities with a VDJ recombination model fitted to out-of-frame rearrangements, and checked the results against IGoR. In a later analysis, hypergeometric tests were used to score TCR-TCR, TCR-HLA and TCR-CMV co-occurrence, with a repertoire-size bias correction applied to TCR pairs. A later analysis estimated false discovery rates by permuting HLA or CMV assignments 20 times. In a later analysis, co-occurring TCRs were grouped using DBSCAN, with TCRdist sequence similarity added in when clustering inside HLA-allele-positive subsets. For co-occurrence clustering, repertoires with fewer than 30,000 or more than 120,000 public chains were excluded, along with 4 to 6 repertoires with anomalous nucleotide sharing. TCRdb provides this immuneACCESS table in a form limited to in-frame rearrangements. Some clones are lacking; in checked studies, under half of them reflect an unresolved V gene, and why the rest are absent is not known. V, J and clone size are those of that table, while D and trimming were read from the DNA. The sample includes approximately 150,000 clones, with roughly three quarters observed a single time. About 13% of the sample belongs to the ten largest clones.

The cohort consisted of hundreds of healthy bone marrow donors. All cohort members were sampled while nominally healthy, although unrecorded immune exposures were likely present. The donor tested CMV seropositive and was one of the 289 seropositive cohort members. A peripheral blood sample was collected from each donor, and TCR beta sequencing was performed on peripheral blood mononuclear cells. Genomic DNA was extracted from the blood cell samples with the Qiagen DNeasy Blood Extraction Kit. A remark on this clone: Its antigen target is currently unknown. Base-call qualities are not available, and no considerably larger clone is one nucleotide away.

The CDR3 covers 17 residues, taking in both the cysteine and the phenylalanine. The DNA shown is the 51-base CDR3, in frame from base 1. The germline V gene yields MNHNS for CDR1 and SASEGT for CDR2. V drops 1 base and J drops 3 bases, leaving 13 bases in between. The V and J genes are TRBV6-1 and TRBJ1-6; no D segment can be confidently identified. This clonotype originated in a woman aged 50 to 60 in good health and CMV-seropositive. Sequencing used PBMCs. The sequenced DNA is TGTGCCAGCAGTGAAGTGGGCCTGGGCAACTATAATTCACCCCTCCACTTT. This codes for CASSEVGLGNYNSPLHF.